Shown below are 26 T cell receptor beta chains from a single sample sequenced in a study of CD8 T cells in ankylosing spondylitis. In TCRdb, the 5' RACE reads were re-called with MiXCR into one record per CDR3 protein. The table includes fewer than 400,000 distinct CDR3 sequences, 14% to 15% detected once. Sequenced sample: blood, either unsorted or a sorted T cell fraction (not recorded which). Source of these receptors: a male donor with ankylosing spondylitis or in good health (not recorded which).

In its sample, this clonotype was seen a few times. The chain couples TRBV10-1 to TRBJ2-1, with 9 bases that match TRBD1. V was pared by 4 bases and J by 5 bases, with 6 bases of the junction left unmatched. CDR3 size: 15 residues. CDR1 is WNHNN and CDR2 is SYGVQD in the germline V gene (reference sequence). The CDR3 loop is CASSGRGTGNNEQFF. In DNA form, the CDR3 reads TGCGCCAGCAGTGGCCGCGGGACAGGGAACAATGAGCAGTTCTTC.

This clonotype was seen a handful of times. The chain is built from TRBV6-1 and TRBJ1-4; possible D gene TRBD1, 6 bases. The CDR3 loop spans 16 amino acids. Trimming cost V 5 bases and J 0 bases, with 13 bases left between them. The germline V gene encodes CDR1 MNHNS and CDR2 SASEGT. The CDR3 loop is CASSPRRTATNEKLFF. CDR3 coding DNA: TGTGCCAGCAGTCCCCGTCGGACAGCAACTAATGAAAAACTGTTTTTT.

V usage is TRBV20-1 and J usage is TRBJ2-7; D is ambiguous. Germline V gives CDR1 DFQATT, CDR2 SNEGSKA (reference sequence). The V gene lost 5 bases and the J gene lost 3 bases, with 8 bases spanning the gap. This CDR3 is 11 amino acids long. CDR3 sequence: CSAAPSYEQYF. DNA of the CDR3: TGCAGTGCTGCCCCTAGCTACGAGCAGTACTTC.

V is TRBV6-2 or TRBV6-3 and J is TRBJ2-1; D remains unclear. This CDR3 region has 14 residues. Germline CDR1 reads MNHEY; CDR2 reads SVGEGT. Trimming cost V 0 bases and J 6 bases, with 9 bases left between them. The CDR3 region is CASSYSERGNEQFF. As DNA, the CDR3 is TGTGCCAGCAGTTACTCGGAGCGAGGCAATGAGCAGTTCTTC.

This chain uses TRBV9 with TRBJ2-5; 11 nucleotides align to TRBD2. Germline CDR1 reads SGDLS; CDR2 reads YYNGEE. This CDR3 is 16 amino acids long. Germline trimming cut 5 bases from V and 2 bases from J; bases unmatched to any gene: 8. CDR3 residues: CASSKLGLAAQETQYF. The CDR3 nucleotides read TGTGCCAGCAGTAAGCTGGGACTAGCGGCTCAAGAGACCCAGTACTTC.

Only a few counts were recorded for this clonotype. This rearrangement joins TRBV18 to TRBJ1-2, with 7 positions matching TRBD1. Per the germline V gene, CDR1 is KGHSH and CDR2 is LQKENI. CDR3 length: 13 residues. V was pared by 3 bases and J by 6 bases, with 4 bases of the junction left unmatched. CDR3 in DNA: TGTGCCAGCTCACCTTTTACAGGGGATGGCTACACCTTC. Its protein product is CASSPFTGDGYTF.

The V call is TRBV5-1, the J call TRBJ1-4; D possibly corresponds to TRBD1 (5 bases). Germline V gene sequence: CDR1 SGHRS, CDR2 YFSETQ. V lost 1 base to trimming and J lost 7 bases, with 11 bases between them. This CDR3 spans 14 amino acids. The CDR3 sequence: CASSLRPGGEKLFF. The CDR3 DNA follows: TGCGCCAGCAGCTTGAGACCCGGGGGTGAAAAACTGTTTTTT.

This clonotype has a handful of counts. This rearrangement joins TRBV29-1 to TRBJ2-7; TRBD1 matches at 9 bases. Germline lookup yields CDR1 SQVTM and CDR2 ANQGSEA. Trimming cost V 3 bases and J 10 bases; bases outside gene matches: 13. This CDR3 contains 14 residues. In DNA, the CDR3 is TGCAGCGTTGAGGGGGGACAGGGAGCCCTAGGCCAGTACTTC. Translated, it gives CSVEGGQGALGQYF.

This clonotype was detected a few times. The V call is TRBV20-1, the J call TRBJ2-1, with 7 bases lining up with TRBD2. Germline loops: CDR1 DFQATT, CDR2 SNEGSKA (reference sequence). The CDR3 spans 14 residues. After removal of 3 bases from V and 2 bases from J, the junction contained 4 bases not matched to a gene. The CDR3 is CSARGGSPYNEQFF. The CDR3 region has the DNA TGCAGTGCTAGGGGGGGGAGCCCCTACAATGAGCAGTTCTTC.

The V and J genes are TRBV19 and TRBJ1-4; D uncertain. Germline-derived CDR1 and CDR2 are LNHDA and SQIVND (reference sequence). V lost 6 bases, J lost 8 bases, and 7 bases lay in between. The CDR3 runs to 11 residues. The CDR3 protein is CASRSKEKLFF. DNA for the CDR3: TGTGCCAGTAGGAGCAAGGAAAAACTGTTTTTT.

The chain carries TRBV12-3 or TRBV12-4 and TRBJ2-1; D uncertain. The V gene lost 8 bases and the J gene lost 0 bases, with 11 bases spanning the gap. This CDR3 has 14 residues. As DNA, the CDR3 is TGTGCCAGCCTGACATCCAGCTCCTACAATGAGCAGTTCTTC. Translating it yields CASLTSSSYNEQFF.

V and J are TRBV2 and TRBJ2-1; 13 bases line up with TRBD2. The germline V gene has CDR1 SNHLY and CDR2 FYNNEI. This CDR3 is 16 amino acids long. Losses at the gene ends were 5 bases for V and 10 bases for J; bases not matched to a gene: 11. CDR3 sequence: CASSPTLGLAGDEQFF. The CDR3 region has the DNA TGTGCCAGCAGTCCTACCTTAGGACTAGCGGGAGACGAGCAGTTCTTC.

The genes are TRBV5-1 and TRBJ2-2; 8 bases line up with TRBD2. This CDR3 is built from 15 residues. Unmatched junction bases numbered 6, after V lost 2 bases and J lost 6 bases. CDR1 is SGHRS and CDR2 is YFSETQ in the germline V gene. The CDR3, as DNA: TGCGCCAGCAGCTTACCAGCGGGAGATTCCGGGGAGCTGTTTTTT. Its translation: CASSLPAGDSGELFF.

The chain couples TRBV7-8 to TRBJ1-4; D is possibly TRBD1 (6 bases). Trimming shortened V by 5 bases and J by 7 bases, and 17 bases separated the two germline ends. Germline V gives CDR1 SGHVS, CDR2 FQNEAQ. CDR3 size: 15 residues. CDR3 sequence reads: CASSRNRAGGEKLFF. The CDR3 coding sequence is TGTGCCAGCAGCAGAAACAGGGCGGGGGGTGAAAAACTGTTTTTT.

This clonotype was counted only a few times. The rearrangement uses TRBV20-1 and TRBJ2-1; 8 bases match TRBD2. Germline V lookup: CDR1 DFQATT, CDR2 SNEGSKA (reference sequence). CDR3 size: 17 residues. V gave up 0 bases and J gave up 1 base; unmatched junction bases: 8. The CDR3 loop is CSARDASSGWSYNEQFF. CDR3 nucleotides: TGCAGTGCTAGAGACGCCTCTAGCGGGTGGTCCTACAATGAGCAGTTCTTC.

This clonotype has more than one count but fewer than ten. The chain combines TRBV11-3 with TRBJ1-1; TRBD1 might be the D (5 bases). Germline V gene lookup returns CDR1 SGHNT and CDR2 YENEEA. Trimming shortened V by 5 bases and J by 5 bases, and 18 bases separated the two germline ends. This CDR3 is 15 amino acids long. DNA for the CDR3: TGTGCCAGCAGCCCAACGCGGGGCTCAGAGACTGAAGCTTTCTTT. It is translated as CASSPTRGSETEAFF.

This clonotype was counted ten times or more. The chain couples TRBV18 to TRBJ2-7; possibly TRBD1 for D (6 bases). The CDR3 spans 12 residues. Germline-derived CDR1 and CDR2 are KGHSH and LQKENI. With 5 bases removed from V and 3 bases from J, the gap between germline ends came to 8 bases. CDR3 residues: CASSSDSYEQYF. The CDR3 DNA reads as TGTGCCAGCTCATCGGACAGCTACGAGCAGTACTTC.

CDR3 sequence (DNA): TGCAGTGCTAGCTCCGGGACTAGCGGGCTACCTAGCACAGATACGCAGTATTTT. This gives the protein CSASSGTSGLPSTDTQYF. The V call is TRBV20-1, the J call TRBJ2-3, with 12 bases matching TRBD2. This CDR3 is built from 18 residues. V dropped 3 bases and J dropped 0; count of bases not matched to a gene: 10. CDR1 and CDR2 (germline): DFQATT, SNEGSKA (reference sequence).

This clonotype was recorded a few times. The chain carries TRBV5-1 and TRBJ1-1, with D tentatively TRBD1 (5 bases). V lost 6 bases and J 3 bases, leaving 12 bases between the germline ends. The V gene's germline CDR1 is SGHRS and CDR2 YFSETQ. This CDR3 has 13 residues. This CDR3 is CASTRKGDTEAFF. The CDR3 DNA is TGCGCCAGCACTAGGAAAGGGGACACTGAAGCTTTCTTT.

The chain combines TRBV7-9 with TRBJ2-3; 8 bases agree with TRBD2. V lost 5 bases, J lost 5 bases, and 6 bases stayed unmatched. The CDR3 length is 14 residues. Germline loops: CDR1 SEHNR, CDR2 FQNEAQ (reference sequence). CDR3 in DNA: TGTGCCAGCAGCCACGGACTAGCTCGAGATACGCAGTATTTT. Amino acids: CASSHGLARDTQYF. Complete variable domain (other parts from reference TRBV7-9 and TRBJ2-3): DTGVSQNPRHKITKRGQNVTFRCDPISEHNRLYWYRQTLGQGPEFLTYFQNEAQLEKSRLLSDRFSAERPKGSFSTLEIQRTEQGDSAMYLCASSHGLARDTQYFGPGTRLTVL.

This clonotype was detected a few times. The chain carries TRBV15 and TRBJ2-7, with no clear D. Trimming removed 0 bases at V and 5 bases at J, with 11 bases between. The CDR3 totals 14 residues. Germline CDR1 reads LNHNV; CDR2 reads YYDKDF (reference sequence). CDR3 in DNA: TGTGCCACCAGCAGAGATCTTAAGGGCCACGAGCAGTACTTC. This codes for CATSRDLKGHEQYF.

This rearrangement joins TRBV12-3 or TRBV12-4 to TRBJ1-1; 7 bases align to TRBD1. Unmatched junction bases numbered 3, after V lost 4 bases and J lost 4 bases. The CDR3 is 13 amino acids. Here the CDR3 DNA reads TGTGCCAGCAGTTCGACAGGGTTCACTGAAGCTTTCTTT. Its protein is CASSSTGFTEAFF.

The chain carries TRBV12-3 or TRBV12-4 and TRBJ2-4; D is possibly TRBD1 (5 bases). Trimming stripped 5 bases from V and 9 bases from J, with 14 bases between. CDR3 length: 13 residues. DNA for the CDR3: TGTGCCAGCAGTCCTCAGGGTCGGAGCATTCAGTACTTC. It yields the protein CASSPQGRSIQYF.

CDR3 coding DNA: TGTGCCAGCAGTATCCGCGCACTATCTGGGGCCAACGTCCTGACTTTC. Translated: CASSIRALSGANVLTF. The chain links TRBV25-1 to TRBJ2-6; D unclear. CDR3 length: 16 amino acids. Germline V gives CDR1 MGHDK, CDR2 SYGVNS. V was trimmed by 5 bases and J by 1 base, leaving 12 bases between them.

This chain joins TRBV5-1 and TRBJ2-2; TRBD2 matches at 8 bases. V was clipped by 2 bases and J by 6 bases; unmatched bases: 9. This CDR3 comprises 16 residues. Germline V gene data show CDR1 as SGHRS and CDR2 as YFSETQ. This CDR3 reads CASSLSSGSWSGELFF. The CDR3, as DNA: TGCGCCAGCAGCTTATCAAGCGGGAGCTGGTCCGGGGAGCTGTTTTTT.

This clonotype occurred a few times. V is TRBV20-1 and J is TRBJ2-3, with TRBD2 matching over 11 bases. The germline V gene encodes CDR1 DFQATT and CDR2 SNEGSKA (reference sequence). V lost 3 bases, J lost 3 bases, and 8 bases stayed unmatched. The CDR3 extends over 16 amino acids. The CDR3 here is CSASIGTSGSTDTQYF. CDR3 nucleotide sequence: TGCAGTGCTAGCATCGGGACTAGCGGCTCAACAGATACGCAGTATTTT.